This T cell receptor (beta chain) derives from a study of beta chain features in type 1 diabetes. General study findings and limits: A potential influence of HLA type upon TCRB rearrangement remained unresolved herein.

This clone was counted a few times. Its antigen is undetermined. As every portion of the isolated RNA was reverse transcribed, the sequencing read expressed TCRB transcripts. The assay was immunoSEQ multiplex PCR, and TCRdb's table has in-frame clones only and misses some. The top ten hold 6.7% of the sample, which has hundreds of thousands of clones, 13% to 15% seen once. CDR1 and CDR2 from the germline V gene are SGHRS and YFSETQ. The length of the CDR3 is 16 residues. Trimming left V 6 bases short and J 3 bases short, with 21 bases between. Material: central memory CD4+ T cells from blood. V gene TRBV5-1 combines with J gene TRBJ2-5, with D maybe TRBD2 (6 bases). This sequence originates from a man aged 25 to 45 in good health. The CDR3 region is CASKSRPLPGEETQYF. The CDR3, as DNA: TGCGCCAGCAAGAGCAGACCCCTCCCGGGAGAAGAGACCCAGTACTTC.